What follows are 28 T cell receptor beta chains derived from one specimen sequenced in a study of cytomegalovirus exposure and HLA in healthy donors. Both 60 Vbeta primers and 13 Jbeta primers went into the PCR. Using immunoSEQ multiplex PCR, the repertoire was profiled, and TCRdb retains in-frame clones only, with some absent. The top ten hold 2% to 3% of the sample, which has some 110,000 clones, 75% seen once. The sample consisted of PBMCs. The receptors here all came from a middle-aged man in good health and CMV-seronegative.

The V call is TRBV7-6, the J call TRBJ1-3, with D unclear. The V end was cut by 1 base, the J end by 0 bases, with 7 bases between. This CDR3 is 15 amino acids long. Germline CDR1 SGHVS, CDR2 FNYEAQ. For the CDR3, the DNA is TGTGCCAGCAGCTTAGAATTCGTCTCTGGAAACACCATATATTTT. Residues: CASSLEFVSGNTIYF.

DNA of the CDR3: TGTGCCAGCAGTGGGTTTGGGGGGGGGTCACCCCTCCACTTT. It codes for CASSGFGGGSPLHF. V and J are TRBV25-1 and TRBJ1-6; perhaps TRBD1 as D (5 bases). The CDR3 length is 14 residues. V was shortened by 4 bases and J by 10 bases, with 14 bases between the two germline ends. Germline V gene data show CDR1 as MGHDK and CDR2 as SYGVNS.

The genes are TRBV10-2 and TRBJ1-2; D might be TRBD1 (5 bases). This CDR3 has 15 residues. Trimming stripped 2 bases from V and 6 bases from J, with 16 bases between. The germline V gene encodes CDR1 WSHSY and CDR2 SAAADI. CDR3 region: CASSETSGRDDGYTF. Here the CDR3 DNA reads TGCGCCAGCAGTGAGACTAGCGGCAGGGACGATGGCTACACCTTC.

The V call is TRBV5-8, the J call TRBJ2-1, with D tentatively TRBD2 (6 bases). Trimming pared 0 bases from V and 5 bases from J, leaving 9 bases between. CDR3 length: 14 residues. Germline CDR1 and CDR2: SGHTS and YDEGEE. CDR3 region: CASSLEIADNEQFF. As DNA, the CDR3 is TGTGCCAGCAGCTTGGAAATAGCGGACAATGAGCAGTTCTTC.

This clone was seen only a few times. V usage is TRBV6-1 and J usage is TRBJ2-7; D gene uncertain. Deletions cut 3 bases from V and 4 bases from J, with 4 bases between. This CDR3 has 11 residues. Germline V gene lookup returns CDR1 MNHNS and CDR2 SASEGT. CDR3 loop: CASSDNYEQYF. The CDR3 DNA reads TGTGCCAGCAGTGATAATTACGAGCAGTACTTC.

This rearrangement joins TRBV7-9 to TRBJ2-3, with TRBD2 matching 10 bases. This CDR3 has 19 amino acids. V lost 2 bases and J lost 0; bases outside the gene matches: 11. Germline V gene data show CDR1 as SEHNR and CDR2 as FQNEAQ (reference sequence). The DNA for the CDR3 is TGTGCCAGCAGCTTAAATTTCGGTAGCGGGGGGATAAGCACAGATACGCAGTATTTT. Encoded protein: CASSLNFGSGGISTDTQYF.

This chain uses TRBV7-2 with TRBJ1-6, with a weak D call TRBD1 (6 bases). V lost 6 bases and J 0 bases, leaving 6 bases between the germline ends. The CDR3 spans 14 residues. Germline V gene data show CDR1 as SGHTA and CDR2 as FQGNSA. The CDR3 is CASRGGSYNSPLHF. The DNA for the CDR3 is TGTGCCAGCAGAGGGGGCTCCTATAATTCACCCCTCCACTTT.

This clone appeared a single time. V is TRBV7-2 and J is TRBJ2-3, with D hard to call. The CDR3 covers 14 residues. Trimming left V 0 bases short and J 2 bases short, with 6 bases between. The V gene's germline CDR1 is SGHTA and CDR2 FQGNSA. The CDR3 loop reads CASSLAAFTDTQYF. The CDR3 region has the DNA TGTGCCAGCAGCTTAGCGGCCTTCACAGATACGCAGTATTTT.

This rearrangement joins TRBV19 to TRBJ1-2; weak D call: TRBD1 (5 bases). This CDR3 region has 14 residues. The V end lost 0 bases, the J end lost 4 bases, and 9 bases lay between the germline ends. Germline V gives CDR1 LNHDA, CDR2 SQIVND (reference sequence). The CDR3: CASSIEKTAYGYTF. The CDR3 nucleotides read TGTGCCAGTAGTATAGAGAAGACAGCCTATGGCTACACCTTC.

The rearrangement uses TRBV7-2 and TRBJ2-3; 12 bases map to TRBD2. Germline trimming cut 5 bases from V and 11 bases from J; bases unmatched to any gene: 8. The germline gives CDR1 SGHTA, CDR2 FQGNSA. CDR3 length: 14 residues. This CDR3 is CASSLTSGGEKQYF. DNA for the CDR3: TGTGCCAGCAGCCTGACTAGCGGGGGAGAGAAGCAGTATTTT.

This chain connects TRBV7-9 to TRBJ1-2, with D maybe TRBD1 (5 bases). Trimming took 10 bases from V and 4 from J, leaving 10 bases between them. CDR3 length: 11 amino acids. Per germline, CDR1 SEHNR and CDR2 FQNEAQ (reference sequence). CDR3 sequence (DNA): TGTGCCATAGACAGCCCCTATGGCTACACCTTC. Translating gives CAIDSPYGYTF.

The rearrangement links TRBV6-1 to TRBJ1-6, with a tentative D call TRBD1 (5 bases). Deletions cut 7 bases from V and 6 bases from J, with 13 bases between. Germline CDR1 MNHNS, CDR2 SASEGT. The CDR3 is 14 amino acids. The CDR3 region is CASTVSGLNSPLHF. The CDR3 bases are TGTGCCAGCACTGTGTCAGGGCTTAATTCACCCCTCCACTTT.

The chain combines TRBV2 with TRBJ2-2; 14 nucleotides line up with TRBD2. The CDR3 has 19 residues. V lost 1 base, J lost 1 base, and 5 bases stayed unmatched. CDR1 is SNHLY, CDR2 FYNNEI, per germline. The CDR3 sequence is CASSEDGTSGGLNTGELFF. The CDR3 bases are TGTGCCAGCAGTGAAGATGGGACTAGCGGGGGACTGAACACCGGGGAGCTGTTTTTT.

V and J are TRBV7-9 and TRBJ1-4; TRBD1 agrees at 10 bases. Germline CDR1 is SEHNR and CDR2 is FQNEAQ (reference sequence). The CDR3 sequence is 15 residues long. V shed 5 bases, J shed 7 bases, and the junction held 7 bases outside the gene matches. The CDR3 nucleotides read TGTGCCAGCAGCCAAATGACAGGGGGCTCTGAAAAACTGTTTTTT. This gives the protein CASSQMTGGSEKLFF.

This clone was seen once. This sequence joins TRBV28 and TRBJ1-4; 7 bases agree with TRBD1. The CDR3 runs to 15 residues. Losses at the gene ends were 4 bases for V and 16 bases for J; bases not matched to a gene: 18. Germline V CDR1 and CDR2: MDHEN, SYDVKM. The CDR3 sequence is CASSSTRTGGQVPFF. The CDR3 DNA sequence: TGTGCCAGCAGTTCAACCAGGACAGGCGGTCAAGTCCCGTTTTTT.

The rearrangement links TRBV6-6 to TRBJ2-3; weak D call: TRBD1 (6 bases). Germline CDR1 MNHNY, CDR2 SVGAGI (reference sequence). V was clipped by 8 bases and J by 0 bases, with 12 bases between them. The CDR3 has 14 amino acids. The CDR3, as DNA: TGTGCCAGCCGTGGGGGCTCTAGCACAGATACGCAGTATTTT. Translated, it gives CASRGGSSTDTQYF.

J is TRBJ1-3 and V is TRBV5-4; D is ambiguous. The CDR3 is made up of 14 amino acids. V lost 4 bases and J 0 bases, leaving 8 bases between the germline ends. Germline V gives CDR1 SGHNT, CDR2 YYREEE (reference sequence). The CDR3 reads CASSEGLSGNTIYF. The DNA for the CDR3 is TGTGCCAGCAGCGAGGGCCTCTCTGGAAACACCATATATTTT.

V usage is TRBV19 and J usage is TRBJ2-7; D might be TRBD1 (5 bases). The ends were cut back, 4 bases at V and 2 bases at J, with 12 bases in the middle. This CDR3 contains 14 residues. CDR1 and CDR2 from the germline V gene are LNHDA and SQIVND (reference sequence). The CDR3 reads CASSTRVPPYEQYF. The CDR3 DNA reads as TGTGCCAGTAGTACCAGGGTGCCTCCCTACGAGCAGTACTTC.

The gene calls are TRBV4-1 and TRBJ1-3; D gene uncertain. Germline CDR1 is MGHRA and CDR2 is YSYEKL. With 3 bases removed from V and 0 bases from J, the gap between germline ends came to 9 bases. This CDR3 has 15 amino acids. CDR3 nucleotide sequence: TGCGCCAGCAGCCAGATTTTCGGCTCTGGAAACACCATATATTTT. Protein sequence: CASSQIFGSGNTIYF.

The chain carries TRBV5-4 and TRBJ2-5; 7 positions match TRBD1. Germline CDR1 and CDR2: SGHNT and YYREEE (reference sequence). J was trimmed by 2 bases and V by 4 bases; bases with no gene match: 8. This CDR3 has 15 residues. The CDR3 here is CASSLLGTVQETQYF. CDR3 in DNA: TGTGCCAGCAGCCTACTGGGGACAGTACAAGAGACCCAGTACTTC.

The CDR3 region has the DNA TGCGCCAGCAGCTCTCGGACAGCTTCTAACTATGGCTACACCTTC. Residues: CASSSRTASNYGYTF. The gene calls are TRBV5-1 and TRBJ1-2; weak D call: TRBD1 (6 bases). The CDR3 length is 15 residues. The V end lost 3 bases, the J end lost 0 bases, and 12 bases lay between the germline ends. CDR1 is SGHRS and CDR2 is YFSETQ in the germline V gene.

In this sample, this clone turned up a few times. The J gene is TRBJ2-3, the V gene TRBV6-6; 9 nucleotides line up with TRBD2. The junction had 5 bases not matched to a gene; V was cut back by 0 bases and J by 4 bases. Germline values: CDR1 MNHNY, CDR2 SVGAGI (reference sequence). CDR3 length: 16 residues. The CDR3 protein is CASSYSVAGAADTQYF. The CDR3 region has the DNA TGTGCCAGCAGTTACTCAGTAGCGGGGGCGGCAGATACGCAGTATTTT.

The rearrangement joins TRBV21-1 to TRBJ2-7; the table gives TRBD2 as D, unverified against the DNA. TRBV21-1 is given as a pseudogene. The CDR3 covers 10 residues. The CDR3, as DNA: TGTGCCAGCAGTGCTAAAGAGCAGTACTTC. This sequence encodes CASSAKEQYF.

The V and J genes are TRBV10-3 and TRBJ2-7; 8 nucleotides align to TRBD1. V was clipped by 5 bases and J by 2 bases; unmatched bases: 5. Germline V gene lookup returns CDR1 ENHRY and CDR2 SYGVKD. This CDR3 region has 14 residues. CDR3 DNA: TGTGCCATCAGTCCAGGGGGCCGGGCCTACGAGCAGTACTTC. It codes for CAISPGGRAYEQYF.

In this sample, this clone turned up a few times. The rearrangement uses TRBV29-1 and TRBJ2-5; TRBD1 matches 7 bases. CDR3 length: 13 residues. Germline V gene data show CDR1 as SQVTM and CDR2 as ANQGSEA. The V segment lost 5 bases and the J segment 7 bases; nucleotides outside the gene matches: 10. The CDR3 is CSVNTGALWTQYF. In DNA, the CDR3 is TGCAGCGTTAACACAGGGGCCTTATGGACCCAGTACTTC.

V gene TRBV11-2 combines with J gene TRBJ2-7; a possible D gene is TRBD1 (6 bases). This CDR3 has 14 amino acids. CDR1 SGHAT and CDR2 FQNNGV come from the germline V gene. The V gene lost 3 bases and the J gene lost 3 bases, with 12 bases spanning the gap. Written as DNA, the CDR3 is TGTGCCAGCAGCTTTAGGACAGAGAACTACGAGCAGTACTTC. Its translation: CASSFRTENYEQYF.

The chain couples TRBV18 to TRBJ2-5; possible D gene TRBD2, 5 bases. V lost 6 bases, J lost 2 bases, and 19 bases lay in between. CDR3 size: 16 residues. Germline values: CDR1 KGHSH, CDR2 LQKENI. In DNA form, the CDR3 reads TGTGCCAGCTCCCCCGTGGGATTCGGCGGGCAAGAGACCCAGTACTTC. This translates into CASSPVGFGGQETQYF.

The chain links TRBV7-8 to TRBJ1-5, with 9 bases identical to TRBD1. Unmatched junction bases numbered 8, after V lost 5 bases and J lost 3 bases. The CDR3 loop spans 16 amino acids. Per germline, CDR1 SGHVS and CDR2 FQNEAQ. The chain's CDR3 is CASSPWDRADNQPQHF. In DNA form, the CDR3 reads TGTGCCAGCAGCCCGTGGGACAGGGCCGACAATCAGCCCCAGCATTTT.